The sequence of this TCR beta chain was determined in a study of HIV-infected patients and healthy controls. TCRdb analysed the 5' RACE reads with MiXCR anew, one entry per CDR3 protein. The sample includes 18,000 or so distinct CDR3 sequences, roughly 15% of them seen just once. CDR1 and CDR2 (germline): LGHNA, YSLEER. This CDR3 contains 17 residues. Trimming took 0 bases from V and 0 from J, leaving 12 bases between them. Material: CD8+ T cells from blood. The receptor was isolated from a human donor in good health. This chain uses TRBV4-3 with TRBJ2-1; no reliable D call. The CDR3 here is CASSQDRADLSYNEQFF. The CDR3, as DNA: TGCGCCAGCAGCCAAGATCGGGCTGACCTCTCCTACAATGAGCAGTTCTTC.